This T cell receptor (beta chain) was sequenced in a study of T cell repertoires in cytomegalovirus infection. TCRdb ran MiXCR on the reads and lists one entry per CDR3 protein. Altogether a few hundred thousand distinct CDR3 sequences are present, about a sixth being singletons, with the ten largest covering 12%. The CDR3 has 21 amino acids. Losses at the gene ends were 5 bases for V and 1 base for J; bases not matched to a gene: 22. The sequence derives from a human donor in good health (CMV status not recorded). Some clones in this sample may be carry-over from other donors' samples. Sequences were obtained from PBMCs. The chain recombines TRBV12-3 or TRBV12-4 with TRBJ2-1, with TRBD2 identical over 8 bases. The CDR3 DNA is TGTGCCAGCAGTCCTTTTGGGCGGGGGGTTCCACTAACGAGGTCCTACAATGAGCAGTTCTTC. Translating gives CASSPFGRGVPLTRSYNEQFF.